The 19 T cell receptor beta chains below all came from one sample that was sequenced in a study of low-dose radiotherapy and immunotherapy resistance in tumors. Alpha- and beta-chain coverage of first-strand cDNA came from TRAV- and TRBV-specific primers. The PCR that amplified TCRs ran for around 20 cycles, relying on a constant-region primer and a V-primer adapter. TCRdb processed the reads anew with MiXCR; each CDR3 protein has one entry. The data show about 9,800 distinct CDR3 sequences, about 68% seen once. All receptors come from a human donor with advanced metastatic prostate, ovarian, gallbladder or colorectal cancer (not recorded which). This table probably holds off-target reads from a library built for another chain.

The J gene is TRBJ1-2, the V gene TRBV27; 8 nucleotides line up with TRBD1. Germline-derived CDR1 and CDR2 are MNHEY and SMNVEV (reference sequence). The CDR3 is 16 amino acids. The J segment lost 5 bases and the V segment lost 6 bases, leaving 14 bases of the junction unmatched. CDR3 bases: TGTGCCAGCAGAAGAGGGACAGGCCTTAACCCTTATGGCTACACCTTC. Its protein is CASRRGTGLNPYGYTF.

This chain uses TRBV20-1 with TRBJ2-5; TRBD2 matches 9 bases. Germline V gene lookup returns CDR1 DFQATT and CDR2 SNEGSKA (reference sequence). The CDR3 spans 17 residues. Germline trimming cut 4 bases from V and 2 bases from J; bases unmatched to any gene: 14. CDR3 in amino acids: CSAIAPIRLAVQETQYF. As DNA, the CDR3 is TGCAGTGCTATCGCCCCAATTAGACTAGCGGTGCAAGAGACCCAGTACTTC.

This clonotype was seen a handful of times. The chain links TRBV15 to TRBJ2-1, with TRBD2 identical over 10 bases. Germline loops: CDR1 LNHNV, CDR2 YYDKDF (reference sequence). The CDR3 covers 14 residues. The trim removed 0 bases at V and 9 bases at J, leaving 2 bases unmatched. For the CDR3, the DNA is TGTGCCACCAGCAGAGATCTAGCGGGAGCTGAGCAGTTCTTC. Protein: CATSRDLAGAEQFF.

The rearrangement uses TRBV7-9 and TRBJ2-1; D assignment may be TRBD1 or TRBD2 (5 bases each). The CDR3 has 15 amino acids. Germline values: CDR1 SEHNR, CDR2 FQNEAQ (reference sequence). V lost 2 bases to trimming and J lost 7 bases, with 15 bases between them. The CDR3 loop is CASSLFSTGGNEQFF. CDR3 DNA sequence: TGTGCCAGCAGCTTATTCAGTACTGGGGGAAATGAGCAGTTCTTC. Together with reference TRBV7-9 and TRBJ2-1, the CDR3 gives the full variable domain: DTGVSQNPRHKITKRGQNVTFRCDPISEHNRLYWYRQTLGQGPEFLTYFQNEAQLEKSRLLSDRFSAERPKGSFSTLEIQRTEQGDSAMYLCASSLFSTGGNEQFFGPGTRLTVL.

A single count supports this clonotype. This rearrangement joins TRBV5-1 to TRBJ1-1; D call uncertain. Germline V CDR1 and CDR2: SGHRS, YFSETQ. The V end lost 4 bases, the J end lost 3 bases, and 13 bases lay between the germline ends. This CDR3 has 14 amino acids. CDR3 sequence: CASSRVGRDTEAFF. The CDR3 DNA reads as TGCGCCAGCAGCCGGGTCGGGAGAGACACTGAAGCTTTCTTT.

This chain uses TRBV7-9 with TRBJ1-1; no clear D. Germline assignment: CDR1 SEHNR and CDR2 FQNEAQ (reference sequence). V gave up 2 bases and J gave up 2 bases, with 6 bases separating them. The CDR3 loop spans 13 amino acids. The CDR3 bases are TGTGCCAGCAGCTTATCGGGAAACACTGAAGCTTTCTTT. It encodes CASSLSGNTEAFF.

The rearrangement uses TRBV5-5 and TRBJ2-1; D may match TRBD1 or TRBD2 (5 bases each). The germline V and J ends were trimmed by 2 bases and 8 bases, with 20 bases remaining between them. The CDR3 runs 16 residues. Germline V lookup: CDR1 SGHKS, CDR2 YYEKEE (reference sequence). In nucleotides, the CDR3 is TGTGCCAGCAGCTTACCGGGGACGGGTAACACGGATGAGCAGTTCTTC. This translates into CASSLPGTGNTDEQFF.

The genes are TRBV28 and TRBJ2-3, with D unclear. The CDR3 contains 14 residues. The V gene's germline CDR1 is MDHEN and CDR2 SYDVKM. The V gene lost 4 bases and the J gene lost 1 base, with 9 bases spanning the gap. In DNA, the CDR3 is TGTGCCAGCAGTTCCTCGGGCCGCACAGATACGCAGTATTTT. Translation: CASSSSGRTDTQYF.

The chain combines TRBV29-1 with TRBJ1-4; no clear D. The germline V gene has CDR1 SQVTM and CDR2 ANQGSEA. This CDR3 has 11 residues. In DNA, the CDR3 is TGCAGTGTGAGAGATAATGAAAAACTGTTTTTT. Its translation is CSVRDNEKLFF. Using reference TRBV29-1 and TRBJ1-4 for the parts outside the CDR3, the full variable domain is SAVISQKPSRDICQRGTSLTIQCQVDSQVTMMFWYRQQPGQSLTLIATANQGSEATYESGFVIDKFPISRPNLTFSTLTVSNMSPEDSSIYLCSVRDNEKLFFGSGTQLSVL.

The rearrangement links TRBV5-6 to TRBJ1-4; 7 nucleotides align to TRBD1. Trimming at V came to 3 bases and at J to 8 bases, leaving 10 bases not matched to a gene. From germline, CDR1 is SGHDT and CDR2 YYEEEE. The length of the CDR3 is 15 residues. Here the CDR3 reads CASSSWTGGQEKLFF. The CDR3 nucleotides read TGTGCCAGCAGCTCATGGACAGGCGGGCAGGAAAAACTGTTTTTT.

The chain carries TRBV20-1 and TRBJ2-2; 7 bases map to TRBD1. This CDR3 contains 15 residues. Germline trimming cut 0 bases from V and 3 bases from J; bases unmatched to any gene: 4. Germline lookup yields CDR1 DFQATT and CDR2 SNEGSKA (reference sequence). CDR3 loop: CSARDLGQDTGELFF. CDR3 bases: TGCAGTGCTAGAGACCTCGGACAGGACACCGGGGAGCTGTTTTTT.

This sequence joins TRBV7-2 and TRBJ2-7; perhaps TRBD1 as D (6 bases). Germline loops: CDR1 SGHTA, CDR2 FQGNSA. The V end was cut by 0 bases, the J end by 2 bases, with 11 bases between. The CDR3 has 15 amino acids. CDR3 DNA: TGTGCCAGCAGCTTAGCTACAGGGCTTGCCTACGAGCAGTACTTC. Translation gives CASSLATGLAYEQYF.

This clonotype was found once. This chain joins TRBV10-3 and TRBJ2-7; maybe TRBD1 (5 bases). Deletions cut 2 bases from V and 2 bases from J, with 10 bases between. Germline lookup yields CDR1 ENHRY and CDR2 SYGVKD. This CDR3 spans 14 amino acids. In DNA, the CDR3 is TGTGCCATCAGTGAGAAGGGGATAGCCTACGAGCAGTACTTC. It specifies CAISEKGIAYEQYF.

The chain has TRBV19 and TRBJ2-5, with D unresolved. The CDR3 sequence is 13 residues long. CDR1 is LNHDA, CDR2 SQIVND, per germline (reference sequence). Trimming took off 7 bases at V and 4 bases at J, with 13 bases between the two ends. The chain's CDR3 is CASTLTPGETQYF. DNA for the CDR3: TGTGCCAGTACCCTAACTCCCGGAGAGACCCAGTACTTC. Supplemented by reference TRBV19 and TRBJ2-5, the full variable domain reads DGGITQSPKYLFRKEGQNVTLSCEQNLNHDAMYWYRQDPGQGLRLIYYSQIVNDFQKGDIAEGYSVSREKKESFPLTVTSAQKNPTAFYLCASTLTPGETQYFGPGTRLLVL.

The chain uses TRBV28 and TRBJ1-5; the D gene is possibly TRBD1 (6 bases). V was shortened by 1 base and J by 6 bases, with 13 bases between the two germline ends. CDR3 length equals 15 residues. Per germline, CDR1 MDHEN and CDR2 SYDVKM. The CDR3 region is CASSLSGRGSQPQHF. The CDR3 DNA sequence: TGTGCCAGCAGTTTATCCGGGAGGGGGAGTCAGCCCCAGCATTTT.

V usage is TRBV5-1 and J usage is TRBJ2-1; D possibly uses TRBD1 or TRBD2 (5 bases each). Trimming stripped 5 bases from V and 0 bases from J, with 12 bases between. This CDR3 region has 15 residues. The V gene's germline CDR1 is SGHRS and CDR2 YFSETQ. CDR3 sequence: CASRGVLGSYNEQFF. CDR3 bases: TGCGCCAGCAGAGGGGTACTAGGCTCCTACAATGAGCAGTTCTTC.

CDR3 region: CSVDQGSADTQYF. CDR3 sequence (DNA): TGCAGCGTTGACCAGGGTTCTGCGGATACGCAGTATTTT. The V and J genes are TRBV29-1 and TRBJ2-3, with a possible D match to TRBD1 (5 bases). Trimming shortened V by 3 bases and J by 6 bases, and 13 bases separated the two germline ends. Germline V gene sequence: CDR1 SQVTM, CDR2 ANQGSEA. CDR3 length: 13 amino acids.

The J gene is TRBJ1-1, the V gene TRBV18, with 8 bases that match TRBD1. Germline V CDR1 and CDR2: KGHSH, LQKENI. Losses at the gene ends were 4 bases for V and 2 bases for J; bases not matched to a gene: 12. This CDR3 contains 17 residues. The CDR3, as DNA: TGTGCCAGCTCACGACAAAGGAGGCAGGGGGCCAACACTGAAGCTTTCTTT. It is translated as CASSRQRRQGANTEAFF.

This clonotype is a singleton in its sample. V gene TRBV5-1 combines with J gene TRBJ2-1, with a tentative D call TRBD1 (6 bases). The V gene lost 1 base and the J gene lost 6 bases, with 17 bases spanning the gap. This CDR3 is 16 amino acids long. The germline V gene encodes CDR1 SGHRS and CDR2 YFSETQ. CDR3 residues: CASSLTGTRALNEQFF. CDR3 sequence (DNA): TGCGCCAGCAGCTTGACGGGGACACGGGCCCTCAATGAGCAGTTCTTC. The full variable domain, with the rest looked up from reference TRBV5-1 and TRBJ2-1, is KAGVTQTPRYLIKTRGQQVTLSCSPISGHRSVSWYQQTPGQGLQFLFEYFSETQRNKGNFPGRFSGRQFSNSRSEMNVSTLELGDSALYLCASSLTGTRALNEQFFGPGTRLTVL.